This entry lists 21 T cell receptor beta chains sequenced from one sample in a study of T cells in Graves' hyperthyroidism and ophthalmopathy. RNA transcripts provided the source from which TCR beta CDR3 regions were amplified. With the HTBI primer set, the TCR CDR3 went through a first round of RT-PCR. TCRdb recomputed calls from the multiplex PCR reads with MiXCR, one row per CDR3 protein. The data hold 500,000 to 700,000 distinct CDR3 sequences, with about a sixth observed a single time. Source material: blood. Receptor source: a woman under 30 with Graves' hyperthyroidism.

Ten or more counts support this clonotype. CDR3 amino acids: CASSPAVTSGRVNTGELFF. Here the CDR3 DNA reads TGCGCCAGCAGCCCGGCGGTGACTAGCGGGAGGGTGAATACCGGGGAGCTGTTTTTT. The gene calls are TRBV5-1 and TRBJ2-2, with 14 bases aligning to TRBD2. CDR1 is SGHRS and CDR2 is YFSETQ in the germline V gene. V lost 4 bases and J lost 5; bases outside the gene matches: 13. This CDR3 comprises 19 residues.

This clonotype was counted between two and nine times. The chain couples TRBV29-1 to TRBJ2-3; no definite D call. Trimming took 4 bases from V and 2 from J, leaving 13 bases between them. The CDR3 is 14 amino acids. Germline V gives CDR1 SQVTM, CDR2 ANQGSEA. The CDR3 protein is CSVGRAAITDTQYF. DNA for the CDR3: TGCAGCGTTGGAAGGGCGGCCATCACAGATACGCAGTATTTT.

With respect to this clonotype: The junction departs from the called germline gene at one end, perhaps through a read error. This chain connects TRBV4-1 to TRBJ2-1, with 9 bases identical to TRBD1. CDR1 MGHRA and CDR2 YSYEKL come from the germline V gene. The CDR3 totals 13 residues. Written as DNA, the CDR3 is TGCGCCAGCAGCCAAGATGTCGGGACAGGGCAGGTCTTC. It yields the protein CASSQDVGTGQVF.

In this sample, this clonotype turned up many times. This chain links TRBV29-1 with TRBJ2-5; the D is unclear. Trimming cost V 5 bases and J 2 bases, with 15 bases left between them. CDR1 SQVTM and CDR2 ANQGSEA come from the germline V gene. The CDR3 sequence is 14 residues long. The CDR3 region has the DNA TGCAGCGTTAGGGTACGAGGACGGCAAGAGACCCAGTACTTC. Protein sequence: CSVRVRGRQETQYF.

This rearrangement joins TRBV6-5 to TRBJ1-3; a possible D gene is TRBD1 (5 bases). The CDR3 has 16 residues. CDR1 is MNHEY, CDR2 SVGAGI, per germline. The germline V and J ends were trimmed by 2 bases and 11 bases, with 22 bases remaining between them. The CDR3 bases are TGTGCCAGCAGTTACGCATTCAGGGTCGGGGAGTACGCCATATATTTT. Translation gives CASSYAFRVGEYAIYF.

The chain recombines TRBV20-1 with TRBJ1-3; 8 positions match TRBD1. The CDR3 extends over 15 amino acids. J gave up 2 bases and V 1 base, and 4 bases lay outside the gene matches. CDR1 DFQATT and CDR2 SNEGSKA come from the germline V gene (reference sequence). The chain's CDR3 is CSARGFRGPGNTIYF. The DNA of the CDR3 is TGCAGTGCTAGAGGATTCAGGGGGCCTGGAAACACCATATATTTT.

The V call is TRBV7-2, the J call TRBJ2-3; 14 bases match TRBD2. CDR1 and CDR2 (germline): SGHTA, FQGNSA. V trimming: 5 bases; J trimming: 0 bases; junction bases outside the gene matches: 7. The CDR3 covers 18 residues. The CDR3 here is CASSPGLAGVPSTDTQYF. The CDR3 bases are TGTGCCAGCAGCCCGGGACTAGCGGGAGTTCCCAGCACAGATACGCAGTATTTT.

In this sample, this clonotype turned up a few times. This chain joins TRBV5-1 and TRBJ2-7; weak D call: TRBD1 (6 bases). Germline V gene lookup returns CDR1 SGHRS and CDR2 YFSETQ. The CDR3 is 13 amino acids. V gave up 7 bases and J gave up 0 bases, with 11 bases separating them. The CDR3 is CASRWTDSYEQYF. DNA of the CDR3: TGCGCCAGCCGATGGACAGACTCCTACGAGCAGTACTTC.

This clonotype was recorded a few times. The V gene is TRBV10-3, the J gene TRBJ1-1; possible D gene TRBD1, 5 bases. Trimming took 7 bases from V and 2 from J, leaving 11 bases between them. The CDR3 is 13 residues long. Germline loops: CDR1 ENHRY, CDR2 SYGVKD. CDR3 sequence: CAINGAHNTEAFF. DNA of the CDR3: TGTGCCATCAATGGGGCGCATAACACTGAAGCTTTCTTT.

There are many counts of this clonotype. V and J are TRBV27 and TRBJ2-5, with a weak D call TRBD1 (5 bases). V lost 2 bases and J lost 0, with 10 bases in between. CDR3 length: 15 residues. Germline assignment: CDR1 MNHEY and CDR2 SMNVEV (reference sequence). As DNA, the CDR3 is TGTGCCAGCAGTTTAGGGGCCCGAGACCAAGAGACCCAGTACTTC. This sequence encodes CASSLGARDQETQYF.

This clonotype turned up a few times. The chain employs TRBV7-9 and TRBJ2-5; D gene uncertain. In germline, CDR1 is SEHNR, CDR2 FQNEAQ (reference sequence). V lost 8 bases and J 1 base, leaving 11 bases between the germline ends. The length of the CDR3 is 13 residues. The CDR3 region is CASGNTAQETQYF. The DNA for the CDR3 is TGTGCCAGCGGCAATACGGCCCAAGAGACCCAGTACTTC.

In this sample, this clonotype turned up many times. The gene calls are TRBV14 and TRBJ2-3, with 8 bases fitting TRBD2. Trimming cost V 4 bases and J 0 bases; bases outside gene matches: 6. CDR1 is SGHDN, CDR2 FVKESK, per germline. The CDR3 is 16 amino acids. Here the CDR3 DNA reads TGTGCCAGCAGCCTTTGGACTAGCAGTAGCACAGATACGCAGTATTTT. This translates into CASSLWTSSSTDTQYF.

The V call is TRBV5-1, the J call TRBJ1-1, with D tentatively TRBD1 (5 bases). The CDR3 totals 14 residues. The ends were cut back, 5 bases at V and 1 base at J, with 12 bases in the middle. CDR1 is SGHRS, CDR2 YFSETQ, per germline. CDR3 region: CASRRQTSNTEAFF. In DNA, the CDR3 is TGCGCCAGCAGAAGACAGACATCGAACACTGAAGCTTTCTTT.

This clonotype was recorded at least ten times. V is TRBV7-8 and J is TRBJ2-7, with D tentatively TRBD1 (7 bases). The CDR3 totals 15 residues. Trimming pared 3 bases from V and 2 bases from J, leaving 14 bases between. Germline V gene data show CDR1 as SGHVS and CDR2 as FQNEAQ. The CDR3 spells CASSFGRDSPYEQYF. For the CDR3, the DNA is TGTGCCAGCAGCTTTGGGCGGGACAGCCCCTACGAGCAGTACTTC. The variable domain in full, completed from reference TRBV7-8 and TRBJ2-7, reads GAGVSQSPRYKVAKRGQDVALRCDPISGHVSLFWYQQALGQGPEFLTYFQNEAQLDKSGLPSDRFFAERPEGSVSTLKIQRTQQEDSAVYLCASSFGRDSPYEQYFGPGTRLTVT.

This clonotype has a handful of counts. This chain joins TRBV18 and TRBJ1-1; no definite D call. The CDR3 consists of 16 residues. Germline assignment: CDR1 KGHSH and CDR2 LQKENI. V was cut by 5 bases and J by 0 bases, with 16 bases left in between. This CDR3 is CASSFRESNLNTEAFF. The DNA of the CDR3 is TGTGCCAGCTCATTCCGGGAGTCGAACCTGAACACTGAAGCTTTCTTT.

Points on this clonotype: The final CDR3 position lacks the conserved phenylalanine or tryptophan, pointing to a likely read error. The DNA is omitted, as the CDR3 cannot be located on it reliably, and the CDR3 follows TCRdb's listing. The CDR3 sequence: CASSERTGNTGELFG. This chain joins TRBV2 and TRBJ2-2; no check of the table's D call, TRBD1, against the DNA was made. CDR1 is SNHLY, CDR2 FYNNEI, per germline. The CDR3 is 15 amino acids long, termini counted.

The chain combines TRBV7-2 with TRBJ2-1, with TRBD2 matching over 11 bases. The CDR3 contains 15 residues. The germline V gene encodes CDR1 SGHTA and CDR2 FQGNSA. V shed 3 bases, J shed 7 bases, and the junction held 5 bases outside the gene matches. The DNA for the CDR3 is TGTGCCAGCAGCTTCGTAGCGGGGGGGGGGAATGAGCAGTTCTTC. Its translation: CASSFVAGGGNEQFF.

The chain couples TRBV11-2 to TRBJ1-2; D uncertain. Deletions cut 5 bases from V and 8 bases from J, with 18 bases between. Germline lookup yields CDR1 SGHAT and CDR2 FQNNGV. There are 14 residues in the CDR3. In DNA, the CDR3 is TGTGCCAGCAGCCCCATCGCTTGGAGGGAGGGCTACACCTTC. Its protein is CASSPIAWREGYTF.

This clonotype was counted only a few times. The CDR3, as DNA: TGCAGCGGTATACTAGCGGGGGGCGATGTAGGAACCGGGGAGCTGTTTTTT. Amino acid sequence: CSGILAGGDVGTGELFF. The genes are TRBV29-1 and TRBJ2-2; 12 bases line up with TRBD2. The J segment lost 5 bases and the V segment lost 7 bases, leaving 14 bases of the junction unmatched. This CDR3 contains 17 residues. The germline CDR1 and CDR2 sequences are SQVTM and ANQGSEA.

The CDR3 DNA reads as TGCAGTGCTAGAGACCCGCGGCAGGGCCTTTACAATGAGCAGTTCTTC. This translates into CSARDPRQGLYNEQFF. This rearrangement joins TRBV20-1 to TRBJ2-1; D possibly corresponds to TRBD1 (5 bases). CDR1 is DFQATT, CDR2 SNEGSKA, per germline (reference sequence). Trimming shortened V by 0 bases and J by 4 bases, and 16 bases separated the two germline ends. This CDR3 contains 16 residues.

J is TRBJ1-1 and V is TRBV4-1, with D possibly being TRBD1 (5 bases). Germline V gene data show CDR1 as MGHRA and CDR2 as YSYEKL. CDR3 size: 13 residues. Trimming left V 4 bases short and J 4 bases short, with 10 bases between. CDR3 region: CASSPGTGTEAFF. CDR3 DNA: TGCGCCAGCAGCCCCGGGACGGGCACTGAAGCTTTCTTT.